These T cell receptor beta chains were read from a single sample in a study of blood T cells in healthy people across ages. TCRdb independently ran MiXCR on the 5' RACE reads; one entry per CDR3 protein. Of 700,000 to 800,000 distinct CDR3 sequences listed, approximately 39% are singletons. The sequencing input was blood. The receptor set was obtained from a woman aged 55 to 70 in good health. CDR3s include the opening cysteine and the closing phenylalanine or tryptophan. The order of the fields is CDR3 length, J gene, clone size, V gene, D gene, CDR3 DNA, CDR3 protein. The D gene is left open where the match is weak. Expanded clones get a size class; other rows say once, few or many, or leave the size out.

>15|TRBJ2-7|-|TRBV28|-
TGTGCCAGCAGTTTCCAACTCAGGGACTCCTACGAGCAGTACTTC
CASSFQLRDSYEQYF
>13|TRBJ2-3|many|TRBV29-1|-
TGCAGCGTAAACCCGGGGGGCACAGATACGCAGTATTTT
CSVNPGGTDTQYF
>14|TRBJ2-5|-|TRBV2|TRBD2
TGTGCCAGCAGTGTAGAGCGGGAGGCGGCGACCCAGTACTTC
CASSVEREAATQYF
>17|TRBJ2-2|-|TRBV20-1|-
TGCAGTGCTAGAGATATCAACCGGGCCCGGGGCACCGGGGAGCTGTTTTTT
CSARDINRARGTGELFF
>13|TRBJ2-1|few|TRBV7-3|TRBD1
TGTGCCAGCAGCTCGGGACAGCAAAATGAGCAGTTCTTC
CASSSGQQNEQFF
>14|TRBJ1-2|few|TRBV5-6|-
TGTGCCAGCAGCTTGGCGACGGGGGTCTATGGCTACACCTTC
CASSLATGVYGYTF
>18|TRBJ1-2|-|TRBV3-1|-
TGTGCCAGCAGCCAAGGAGTAGCAGGGGTCTTTCTTACATATGGCTACACCTTC
CASSQGVAGVFLTYGYTF
>12|TRBJ1-2|-|TRBV10-3|-
TGTGCCATCAAAACCCCTAACTATGGCTACACCTTC
CAIKTPNYGYTF
>16|TRBJ2-7|few|TRBV7-2|TRBD2
TGTGCCAGCAGCCAGGGACTAGCGGGAGTACCGGGGGAGCAGTACTTC
CASSQGLAGVPGEQYF
>17|TRBJ2-3|-|TRBV9|-
TGTGCCAGCAGCGTAGGATTTCAGGCGGGTGTCACAGATACGCAGTATTTT
CASSVGFQAGVTDTQYF
>16|TRBJ2-1|-|TRBV4-3|TRBD2
TGCGCCAGCAGCCAAGCCGGGACTAGCGTTTACAATGAGCAGTTCTTC
CASSQAGTSVYNEQFF
>14|TRBJ2-1|-|TRBV30|TRBD2
TGTGCCTGGAGTCCACGTAGTCGGGGGGAAGAGCAGTTCTTC
CAWSPRSRGEEQFF
>14|TRBJ2-1|-|TRBV15|-
TGTGCCACCAGCCTGGAGGGACCCTCCGGAGGGCAGTTCTTC
CATSLEGPSGGQFF
>14|TRBJ1-1|-|TRBV10-2|TRBD1
TGCGCCAGCAGTGATGACAGGGCGAACACTGAAGCTTTCTTT
CASSDDRANTEAFF
>17|TRBJ2-3|once|TRBV5-1|-
TGCGCCAGCAGCTTGGCCGTCGGGGCAGGAGGCACAGATACGCAGTATTTT
CASSLAVGAGGTDTQYF
>14|TRBJ1-1|-|TRBV7-9|-
TGTGCCAGCAGTCCGACATCTCCCATCGGGGGAGCTTTCTTT
CASSPTSPIGGAFF
>13|TRBJ1-1|-|TRBV3-1|-
TGTGCCAGCAGCCAAACGGATGACACTGAAGCTTTCTTT
CASSQTDDTEAFF
>14|TRBJ1-5|-|TRBV20-1|TRBD1
TGCAGTGCGCAGCGGACAGGGTTCAATCAGCCCCAGCATTTT
CSAQRTGFNQPQHF
>19|TRBJ2-6|few|TRBV6-1|TRBD1
TGTGCCAGCACCGCCATCCTACAGGGGCTGAGAGCTGGGGCCAACGTCCTGACTTTC
CASTAILQGLRAGANVLTF
>13|TRBJ1-4|-|TRBV20-1|-
TGCAGTGCATCTCGGACGTATAATGAAAAACTGTTTTTT
CSASRTYNEKLFF
>15|TRBJ2-7|-|TRBV18|TRBD1
TGTGCCAGCTCACCAGTTTTGGGACAGGGATACGAGCAGTACTTC
CASSPVLGQGYEQYF
>16|TRBJ2-5|few|TRBV7-7|-
TGTGCCAGCAGCTTAGCGATGACTAGATCCCAAGAGACCCAGTACTTC
CASSLAMTRSQETQYF
>13|TRBJ2-7|-|TRBV29-1|TRBD1
TGCAGCGCCCTGGACAGGACACTTAACGAGCAGTACTTC
CSALDRTLNEQYF
>14|TRBJ2-5|-|TRBV3-1|TRBD1
TGTGCCAGCAGCCCCGGGACAGGGTTTGGGGAGCAGTACTTC
CASSPGTGFGEQYF
>14|TRBJ2-5|-|TRBV29-1|-
TGCAGCGTTGAAGATCGTCAGGCGCTCCGGACCCAGTACTTC
CSVEDRQALRTQYF
>15|TRBJ1-2|few|TRBV3-1|-
TGTGCCAGCAGCCAAGGGTATTCAGGCGGCGGTGGCTACACCTTC
CASSQGYSGGGGYTF
>13|TRBJ2-5|-|TRBV9|-
TGTGCCAGCAGTTACAGACATCAAGAGACCCAGTACTTC
CASSYRHQETQYF
>16|TRBJ2-3|-|TRBV4-2|TRBD2
TGTGCCAGCAGCGCCGCACTAGCGGGGGGGGACGATACGCAGTATTTT
CASSAALAGGDDTQYF
>14|TRBJ1-2|few|TRBV20-1|TRBD1
TGCAGTGCTAGTACAGGGGGCGGGAGTAATGGCTACACCTTC
CSASTGGGSNGYTF
>21|TRBJ2-3|few|TRBV7-8|TRBD2
TGTGCCAGCAGCGCCCGACATATCGGGCTAGCGGGAGGAAATAGCACAGATACGCAGTATTTT
CASSARHIGLAGGNSTDTQYF
>17|TRBJ2-1|-|TRBV5-1|TRBD2
TGCGCCAGCAGCTTGGGTTCTAGCGGGAGGGCCAGGTATGAGCAGTTCTTC
CASSLGSSGRARYEQFF
>13|TRBJ1-1|few|TRBV6-2/TRBV6-3|-
TGTGCCAGCAGTTACGGCCAACAGGGAGGCGCTTTCTTT
CASSYGQQGGAFF
>14|TRBJ2-6|many|TRBV5-1|-
TGCGCCAGCTATGAACTCTCTGGGGCCAACGTCCTGACTTTC
CASYELSGANVLTF
>17|TRBJ2-3|few|TRBV10-3|-
TGTGCCATCAGTGAGCCCCTTGGGGTGGGGGCGGGAGATACGCAGTATTTT
CAISEPLGVGAGDTQYF
>14|TRBJ2-1|-|TRBV12-3/TRBV12-4|-
TGTGCCAGCACCTGGGGCTTGGTTGCCAATGAGCAGTTCTTC
CASTWGLVANEQFF
>12|TRBJ2-1|-|TRBV6-2/TRBV6-3|TRBD1
TGTGCCAGCGGGACAGGTTACAATGAGCAGTTCTTC
CASGTGYNEQFF
>19|TRBJ2-5|-|TRBV20-1|TRBD2
TGCAGTGCTTTAGGGGGGACTAGCGCATCAGATCTTGTAGTGGAGACCCAGTACTTC
CSALGGTSASDLVVETQYF
>15|TRBJ2-3|few|TRBV11-3|TRBD2
TGTGCCAGCAGCTTAATCACTAGCGGGGGGACTACGCAGTATTTT
CASSLITSGGTTQYF
>16|TRBJ2-1|few|TRBV27|-
TGTGCCAGCAGTTTATTATGGGGGGGCGCCTACAATGAGCAGTTCTTC
CASSLLWGGAYNEQFF
>12|TRBJ1-1|once|TRBV20-1|-
TGCAGTGCTGGGAGACAGGCGGGTGAAGCTTTCTTT
CSAGRQAGEAFF
>15|TRBJ2-3|few|TRBV5-1|TRBD2
TGCGCCAGCAGCATACACGGGGGGTTATCAGATACGCAGTATTTT
CASSIHGGLSDTQYF
>15|TRBJ2-7|many|TRBV7-2|TRBD2
TGTGCCAGCAGCCGTAGCGGGGGGGCCTCCTACGAGCAGTACTTC
CASSRSGGASYEQYF
>15|TRBJ1-1|once|TRBV20-1|-
TGCAGTGCTAGAGGAGAGGGCGGAATGAACACTGAAGCTTTCTTT
CSARGEGGMNTEAFF
>15|TRBJ2-6|many|TRBV5-1|-
TGCGCCAGCAGCTTAGGAGGTACTGGGGCCAACGTCCTGACTTTC
CASSLGGTGANVLTF
>17|TRBJ2-3|-|TRBV12-3/TRBV12-4|-
TGTGCCAGCAGTTTATCGGACGGGGGAGCTAAAACAGATACGCAGTATTTT
CASSLSDGGAKTDTQYF
>14|TRBJ2-5|-|TRBV7-2|-
TGTGCCAGCAGCCAGCAAGACACCGTGGAGACCCAGTACTTC
CASSQQDTVETQYF
>14|TRBJ1-6|few|TRBV27|-
TGTGCCAGCACCGAGACCCGGGAAATTGGACCCCTCCACTTT
CASTETREIGPLHF
>15|TRBJ2-1|-|TRBV6-5|TRBD2
TGTGCCAGCAGTGGACTAGCGGGGGGAGGTAATGAGCAGTTCTTC
CASSGLAGGGNEQFF
>16|TRBJ2-3|-|TRBV6-5|-
TGTGCCAGCAGTAACCTCGGGGTCCGGGGCACAGATACGCAGTATTTT
CASSNLGVRGTDTQYF
>15|TRBJ2-5|-|TRBV9|TRBD1
TGTGCCAGCAGCGCTTGGACAGGGACCCAAGAGACCCAGTACTTC
CASSAWTGTQETQYF
>14|TRBJ2-7|many|TRBV4-2|-
TGTGCCAGCAGCCAAGGGACGATCTCCTACGAGCAGTACTTC
CASSQGTISYEQYF
>16|TRBJ2-1|-|TRBV9|-
TGTGCCAGCAGCGTAGGTCTGAGTCTTGTTGGCAATGAGCAGTTCTTC
CASSVGLSLVGNEQFF